The T cell receptor beta chain described here comes from a study of T cells in Graves' hyperthyroidism and ophthalmopathy. The CDR3 runs 14 residues. Germline CDR1 is LNHNV and CDR2 is YYDKDF (reference sequence). The trim removed 3 bases at V and 0 bases at J, leaving 0 bases unmatched. This clonotype was counted only a few times. The CDR3 regions of TCR beta were amplified from RNA transcripts. First-round RT-PCR of the TCR CDR3 relied on the HTBI primer set. TCRdb reprocessed the multiplex PCR reads via MiXCR and lists one record per CDR3 protein. The sample yields 700,000 or so distinct CDR3 sequences, approximately 16% seen once. Subjects aged 18 to 65 presented with newly diagnosed hyperthyroidism of less than 2 months' duration.

The chain joins TRBV15 to TRBJ2-3; 7 bases align to TRBD2. This clonotype originated in a man younger than 35 with Graves' hyperthyroidism. Material: blood. CDR3 bases: TGTGCCACCAGCAGCGGGGGGAGCACAGATACGCAGTATTTT. It translates to CATSSGGSTDTQYF. Complete variable domain (other parts from reference TRBV15 and TRBJ2-3): DAMVIQNPRYQVTQFGKPVTLSCSQTLNHNVMYWYQQKSSQAPKLLFHYYDKDFNNEADTPDNFQSRRPNTSFCFLDIRSPGLGDTAMYLCATSSGGSTDTQYFGPGTRLTVL.